The 9 T cell receptor beta chains reported below all come from one sample, sequenced in a study of blood T cell repertoires in COVID-19. Data came from immunoSEQ multiplex PCR; TCRdb stores just in-frame clones and leaves some out. The table has some 700,000 clones, 70% to 90% seen once. The sample taken for sequencing was peripheral blood. The source of these receptors is a woman between 18 and 29 years old with acute or convalescent COVID-19.

V usage is TRBV4-1 and J usage is TRBJ1-2, with 8 positions matching TRBD1. The germline gives CDR1 MGHRA, CDR2 YSYEKL. The CDR3 length is 14 residues. After removal of 1 base from V and 7 bases from J, the junction contained 5 bases not matched to a gene. CDR3: CASSQAKGQAGYTF. For the CDR3, the DNA is TGCGCCAGCAGCCAAGCCAAGGGACAGGCTGGCTACACCTTC.

The chain couples TRBV27 to TRBJ1-2; no clear D gene. Between the trimmed V and J ends, which lost 0 bases and 4 bases, there was a span of 12 bases. This CDR3 has 15 amino acids. Germline V gene lookup returns CDR1 MNHEY and CDR2 SMNVEV (reference sequence). Here the CDR3 DNA reads TGTGCCAGCAGTTTATCCGGCGGGGTCTCCTATGGCTACACCTTC. This sequence encodes CASSLSGGVSYGYTF.

Comment on this clone: The identical CDR3 is also encoded by other nucleotide sequences in the sample. The chain couples TRBV5-1 to TRBJ1-3, with 11 bases matching TRBD1. V was pared by 4 bases and J by 3 bases, with 6 bases of the junction left unmatched. Germline V gives CDR1 SGHRS, CDR2 YFSETQ. The CDR3 loop spans 16 amino acids. In nucleotides, the CDR3 is TGCGCCAGCAGCCTTGGACAGGGGGCGGGTGGAAACACCATATATTTT. It specifies CASSLGQGAGGNTIYF.

This clone turned up a few times. The CDR3 loop is CASNRGLSNQPQHF. The CDR3 nucleotides are TGTGCCAGCAATCGGGGTTTGAGCAATCAGCCCCAGCATTTT. The chain has TRBV9 and TRBJ1-5; no definite D call. CDR1 is SGDLS and CDR2 is YYNGEE in the germline V gene. The CDR3 has 14 residues. Trimming removed 6 bases at V and 1 base at J, with 11 bases between.

The chain employs TRBV27 and TRBJ1-5; D remains ambiguous. The V and J ends lost 3 bases and 0 bases respectively, with 9 bases between them. The CDR3 covers 15 residues. The germline CDR1 and CDR2 sequences are MNHEY and SMNVEV (reference sequence). CDR3 in amino acids: CASSFRATSNQPQHF. The CDR3 nucleotides read TGTGCCAGCAGTTTTCGCGCAACTAGCAATCAGCCCCAGCATTTT.

The chain employs TRBV4-3 and TRBJ2-1; 7 bases line up with TRBD1. Germline CDR1 reads LGHNA; CDR2 reads YSLEER. This CDR3 has 13 amino acids. V was clipped by 6 bases and J by 3 bases; unmatched bases: 2. The CDR3 coding sequence is TGCGCCAGCAGTCCAGGGGGCTACAATGAGCAGTTCTTC. This codes for CASSPGGYNEQFF.

The V call is TRBV20-1, the J call TRBJ2-1; TRBD1 matches 8 bases. Per the germline V gene, CDR1 is DFQATT and CDR2 is SNEGSKA (reference sequence). V lost 3 bases to trimming and J lost 3 bases; unmatched junction nucleotides: 4. This CDR3 has 14 residues. The CDR3 region is CSASQGADYNEQFF. The CDR3 nucleotides read TGCAGTGCTAGTCAGGGGGCAGACTACAATGAGCAGTTCTTC.

The CDR3 here is CASSPRQTAAKNIQYF. CDR3 sequence (DNA): TGTGCCAGCAGTCCACGACAGACAGCCGCCAAAAACATTCAGTACTTC. The chain joins TRBV27 to TRBJ2-4, with D perhaps TRBD1 (5 bases). From germline, CDR1 is MNHEY and CDR2 SMNVEV (reference sequence). The length of the CDR3 is 16 residues. V was pared by 5 bases and J by 1 base, with 15 bases between.

This clone occurred once. The rearrangement links TRBV7-2 to TRBJ1-1; tentative D call: TRBD1 (5 bases). V was shortened by 3 bases and J by 9 bases, with 8 bases between the two germline ends. Germline loops: CDR1 SGHTA, CDR2 FQGNSA. This CDR3 region has 11 residues. For the CDR3, the DNA is TGTGCCAGCAGCTTGGCAGGGCAAGCTTTCTTT. Translation: CASSLAGQAFF.